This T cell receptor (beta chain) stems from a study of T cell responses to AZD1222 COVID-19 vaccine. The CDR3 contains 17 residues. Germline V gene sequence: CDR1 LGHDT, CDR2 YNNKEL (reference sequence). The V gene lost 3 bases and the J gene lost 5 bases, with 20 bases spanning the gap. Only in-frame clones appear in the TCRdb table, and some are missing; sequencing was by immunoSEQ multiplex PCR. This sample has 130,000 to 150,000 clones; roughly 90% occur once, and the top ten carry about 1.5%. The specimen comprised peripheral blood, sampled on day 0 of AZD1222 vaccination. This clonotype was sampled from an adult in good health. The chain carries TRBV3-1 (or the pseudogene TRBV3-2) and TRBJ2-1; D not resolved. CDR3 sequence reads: CASSHSPPFHSDNEQFF. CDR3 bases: TGTGCCAGCAGCCACTCTCCTCCATTTCATTCCGACAATGAGCAGTTCTTC.